One and the same sample provided the 13 T cell receptor beta chains below, sequenced in a study of CD8+ T cells in alopecia areata. Isolated RNA was reverse transcribed into cDNA used as the sequencing template. Produced via immunoSEQ multiplex PCR; TCRdb's table is partial and in-frame only. The table records about 300,000 clones, 58% of them present only once. Treatment described: oral pan-JAK inhibitor, 5-10 mg twice daily. The sequenced sample was CD4+ T cells sorted from blood, obtained at week 24, from a patient treated with tofacitinib. The receptors were gathered from a human donor with alopecia areata.

This clone was seen a few times. The chain recombines TRBV5-1 with TRBJ1-6; D gene unclear. The V and J ends lost 0 bases and 10 bases respectively, with 11 bases between them. The germline CDR1 and CDR2 sequences are SGHRS and YFSETQ. The CDR3 totals 14 residues. CDR3 loop: CASSLEGPGSPLHF. CDR3 DNA sequence: TGCGCCAGCAGCTTGGAAGGGCCCGGCTCACCCCTCCACTTT. Complete variable domain (other parts from reference TRBV5-1 and TRBJ1-6): KAGVTQTPRYLIKTRGQQVTLSCSPISGHRSVSWYQQTPGQGLQFLFEYFSETQRNKGNFPGRFSGRQFSNSRSEMNVSTLELGDSALYLCASSLEGPGSPLHFGNGTRLTVT.

The chain employs TRBV28 and TRBJ2-5; TRBD2 is a possible D gene (6 bases). Trimming cost V 5 bases and J 6 bases, with 22 bases left between them. Germline CDR1 MDHEN, CDR2 SYDVKM. This CDR3 has 16 residues. CDR3 in amino acids: CASSRWAGSGGKTQYF. The CDR3 DNA is TGTGCCAGCAGTCGCTGGGCGGGGTCAGGAGGGAAGACCCAGTACTTC.

This clone was detected a few times. The chain uses TRBV6-6 and TRBJ1-2; 9 bases fit TRBD1. Per the germline V gene, CDR1 is MNHNY and CDR2 is SVGAGI (reference sequence). Trimming at V came to 6 bases and at J to 8 bases, leaving 7 bases not matched to a gene. The CDR3 runs 13 residues. The CDR3 loop is CASSQDRGDGYTF. The DNA for the CDR3 is TGTGCCAGCAGCCAGGACAGGGGAGACGGCTACACCTTC.

The rearrangement uses TRBV25-1 and TRBJ2-7, with 7 bases aligning to TRBD1. This CDR3 region has 14 residues. The germline V gene has CDR1 MGHDK and CDR2 SYGVNS. V trimming: 4 bases; J trimming: 3 bases; junction bases outside the gene matches: 6. CDR3 nucleotide sequence: TGTGCCAGCAGTGCCGGACAGGCGTTCTACGAGCAGTACTTC. As protein: CASSAGQAFYEQYF.

This clone occurred a few times. V and J are TRBV4-1 and TRBJ2-5, with 10 bases matching TRBD2. V lost 0 bases and J lost 4; bases outside the gene matches: 11. Germline-derived CDR1 and CDR2 are MGHRA and YSYEKL. The CDR3 is made up of 18 amino acids. The CDR3 reads CASSQDRIAGGRGETQYF. The CDR3 DNA follows: TGCGCCAGCAGCCAAGATAGGATAGCGGGGGGTCGTGGAGAGACCCAGTACTTC.

This clone showed up many times. The chain has TRBV6-1 and TRBJ2-1; D is ambiguous. Deletions cut 5 bases from V and 12 bases from J, with 14 bases between. The CDR3 extends over 12 amino acids. Germline lookup yields CDR1 MNHNS and CDR2 SASEGT. CDR3 loop: CASSFRETGQFF. The CDR3 nucleotides are TGTGCCAGCAGTTTTAGGGAAACGGGGCAGTTCTTC.

This clone was counted only a few times. The V and J genes are TRBV19 and TRBJ2-2; D could derive from TRBD1 or TRBD2 (7 bases each). Trimming left V 7 bases short and J 7 bases short, with 19 bases between. The germline V gene encodes CDR1 LNHDA and CDR2 SQIVND (reference sequence). The CDR3 is made up of 15 amino acids. The CDR3 loop is CASKAGDRENGELFF. The CDR3 coding sequence is TGTGCCAGTAAGGCGGGAGACAGGGAAAACGGGGAGCTGTTTTTT.

V and J are TRBV19 and TRBJ1-6, with D maybe TRBD1 (5 bases). Germline values: CDR1 LNHDA, CDR2 SQIVND (reference sequence). This CDR3 region has 14 residues. The V and J ends lost 3 bases and 10 bases respectively, with 13 bases between them. The CDR3 spells CASSMSNGGSPLHF. DNA for the CDR3: TGTGCCAGTAGTATGTCCAACGGGGGATCACCCCTCCACTTT.

The chain joins TRBV15 to TRBJ2-1; 11 nucleotides agree with TRBD2. This CDR3 is built from 16 residues. Germline CDR1 reads LNHNV; CDR2 reads YYDKDF (reference sequence). The V gene end was trimmed by 4 bases and the J gene end by 6 bases; junction bases not matched to a gene: 8. The CDR3 bases are TGTGCCACCAGCAAAGCAGCCGGGACTAGCGGCAATGAGCAGTTCTTC. Translated: CATSKAAGTSGNEQFF.

This chain joins TRBV5-1 and TRBJ2-3, with 9 bases identical to TRBD1. The V gene end was trimmed by 5 bases and the J gene end by 3 bases; junction bases not matched to a gene: 4. Germline V CDR1 and CDR2: SGHRS, YFSETQ. CDR3 length: 14 amino acids. CDR3 protein: CASSDRGRTDTQYF. DNA of the CDR3: TGCGCCAGCAGTGACAGGGGGAGGACAGATACGCAGTATTTT.

This chain connects TRBV7-2 to TRBJ2-7; a weak D match, TRBD1 (5 bases). Germline CDR1 reads SGHTA; CDR2 reads FQGNSA. V lost 4 bases, J lost 6 bases, and 10 bases lay in between. The CDR3 is made up of 12 amino acids. The DNA of the CDR3 is TGTGCCAGCAGCTCCCACAGGTTCGAGCAGTACTTC. Translation gives CASSSHRFEQYF.

The genes are TRBV13 and TRBJ1-5; D uncertain. CDR1 PRHDT and CDR2 FYEKMQ come from the germline V gene (reference sequence). The CDR3 runs to 12 residues. The ends were cut back, 3 bases at V and 5 bases at J, with 5 bases in the middle. This CDR3 reads CASSLRDQPQHF. CDR3 DNA sequence: TGTGCCAGCAGCTTGAGGGATCAGCCCCAGCATTTT.

V gene TRBV5-1 combines with J gene TRBJ2-3; 7 nucleotides match TRBD1. This CDR3 has 13 residues. The V gene end was trimmed by 2 bases and the J gene end by 3 bases; junction bases not matched to a gene: 0. CDR1 and CDR2 (germline): SGHRS, YFSETQ. Here the CDR3 DNA reads TGCGCCAGCAGCTTACAGGGGACAGATACGCAGTATTTT. Translation: CASSLQGTDTQYF.